The 30 T cell receptor beta chains below come from one sample, sequenced in a study of OX40 agonist ivuxolimab in advanced cancers. Libraries were built with the immunoSEQ multiplex PCR assay. This immuneACCESS table, as held by TCRdb, lists in-frame sequences with V and J called but not all clones. Of the missing ones, under half trace to an unresolved V gene in checked studies; the others have no known cause. This sample has some 54,000 clones in its table, and approximately 84% of those were observed once. The top ten clonotypes cover approximately 1.2% of the sample. Sequencing used CD4+ or CD8+ T cells sorted from blood, obtained in a trial of the OX40 agonist ivuxolimab. The receptor set was obtained from an adult with an advanced solid tumor such as melanoma, head and neck, liver or kidney cancer.

V usage is TRBV11-2 and J usage is TRBJ1-2; the match to TRBD1 covers 9 bases. CDR1 and CDR2 from the germline V gene are SGHAT and FQNNGV. The trim removed 5 bases at V and 8 bases at J, leaving 6 bases unmatched. The length of the CDR3 is 13 residues. The CDR3 bases are TGTGCCAGCAGCCGGGACAGGGTCGGGGGCTACACCTTC. Amino acid sequence: CASSRDRVGGYTF.

The chain uses TRBV27 and TRBJ1-4; 7 bases line up with TRBD1. Per the germline V gene, CDR1 is MNHEY and CDR2 is SMNVEV (reference sequence). V trimming: 9 bases; J trimming: 3 bases; junction bases outside the gene matches: 10. The CDR3 is 15 amino acids. Here the CDR3 reads CASMATGASNEKLFF. The DNA of the CDR3 is TGTGCCAGTATGGCCACAGGGGCTTCTAATGAAAAACTGTTTTTT. The full variable domain, rest sourced from reference TRBV27 and TRBJ1-4, is EAQVTQNPRYLITVTGKKLTVTCSQNMNHEYMSWYRQDPGLGLRQIYYSMNVEVTDKGDVPEGYKVSRKEKRNFPLILESPSPNQTSLYFCASMATGASNEKLFFGSGTQLSVL.

The gene calls are TRBV7-2 and TRBJ1-2; D gene ambiguous. CDR3 length equals 13 residues. The germline V gene encodes CDR1 SGHTA and CDR2 FQGNSA. V lost 5 bases and J lost 2, with 9 bases in between. CDR3 in amino acids: CASSPSRNYGYTF. CDR3 coding DNA: TGTGCCAGCAGCCCCTCGCGAAACTATGGCTACACCTTC.

The chain carries TRBV7-9 and TRBJ2-2; no firm D call. This CDR3 has 15 amino acids. V was shortened by 3 bases and J by 1 base, with 9 bases between the two germline ends. CDR1 is SEHNR and CDR2 is FQNEAQ in the germline V gene (reference sequence). The CDR3 here is CASSFQDLNTGELFF. CDR3 coding DNA: TGTGCCAGCAGCTTCCAGGACCTGAACACCGGGGAGCTGTTTTTT.

This rearrangement joins TRBV5-6 to TRBJ2-7; D is perhaps TRBD1 (6 bases). V lost 0 bases, J lost 9 bases, and 13 bases lay in between. Germline V gene lookup returns CDR1 SGHDT and CDR2 YYEEEE. This CDR3 contains 13 residues. Here the CDR3 DNA reads TGTGCCAGCAGCTTGGATACAGGGTCGTTGCAGTACTTC. It yields the protein CASSLDTGSLQYF. Variable domain in full (rest from reference TRBV5-6 and TRBJ2-7): DAGVTQSPTHLIKTRGQQVTLRCSPKSGHDTVSWYQQALGQGPQFIFQYYEEEERQRGNFPDRFSGHQFPNYSSELNVNALLLGDSALYLCASSLDTGSLQYFGPGTRLTVT.

The genes are TRBV10-3 and TRBJ2-3; D is undetermined. CDR3 size: 13 residues. The V end lost 2 bases, the J end lost 5 bases, and 8 bases lay between the germline ends. CDR1 and CDR2 (germline): ENHRY, SYGVKD. CDR3 coding DNA: TGTGCCATCAGTGAGGTGGCAAAAGATACGCAGTATTTT. Translated: CAISEVAKDTQYF.

The chain joins TRBV28 to TRBJ2-7; the D gene is possibly TRBD1 (6 bases). CDR1 is MDHEN, CDR2 SYDVKM, per germline. This CDR3 region has 13 residues. V was shortened by 10 bases and J by 7 bases, with 20 bases between the two germline ends. CDR3 nucleotide sequence: TGTGCCACCCGACCCAGCACAGGGATAGAGCAGTACTTC. This translates into CATRPSTGIEQYF.

The chain links TRBV18 to TRBJ1-1, with D possibly TRBD1 on 6 matching bases. The V end was cut by 4 bases, the J end by 1 base, with 13 bases between. Germline loops: CDR1 KGHSH, CDR2 LQKENI. This CDR3 has 15 residues. CDR3 loop: CASSREGGKNTEAFF. DNA of the CDR3: TGTGCCAGCTCACGGGAAGGGGGGAAGAACACTGAAGCTTTCTTT.

V is TRBV6-6 and J is TRBJ2-7; D is ambiguous. CDR1 is MNHNY, CDR2 SVGAGI, per germline (reference sequence). This CDR3 is 14 amino acids long. The V end lost 3 bases, the J end lost 0 bases, and 9 bases lay between the germline ends. The CDR3 region has the DNA TGTGCCAGCAGTTATCCTGAGGACTCCTACGAGCAGTACTTC. Translation: CASSYPEDSYEQYF.

J is TRBJ2-1 and V is TRBV5-1; D perhaps matches TRBD2 (5 bases). The length of the CDR3 is 14 residues. Germline V gene sequence: CDR1 SGHRS, CDR2 YFSETQ. The V end was cut by 4 bases, the J end by 8 bases, with 16 bases between. The CDR3 bases are TGCGCCAGCAGCCCTCCCGCCGTGGGAGATGAGCAGTTCTTC. Translating gives CASSPPAVGDEQFF.

The chain couples TRBV28 to TRBJ1-2, with 7 nucleotides matching TRBD1. Losses at the gene ends were 5 bases for V and 1 base for J; bases not matched to a gene: 13. CDR1 is MDHEN, CDR2 SYDVKM, per germline. The CDR3 loop spans 17 amino acids. CDR3 region: CASSLWEGAGDNYGYTF. CDR3 in DNA: TGTGCCAGCAGTCTCTGGGAGGGGGCCGGAGATAACTATGGCTACACCTTC.

This chain connects TRBV11-2 to TRBJ2-7, with 8 bases that match TRBD1. Germline loops: CDR1 SGHAT, CDR2 FQNNGV. The junction had 12 bases not matched to a gene; V was cut back by 1 base and J by 4 bases. The CDR3 contains 17 residues. CDR3 in amino acids: CASSLGAGQGPGYEQYF. The CDR3 DNA follows: TGTGCCAGCAGCTTAGGGGCCGGACAGGGCCCAGGGTACGAGCAGTACTTC.

The chain couples TRBV5-6 to TRBJ2-1; perhaps D is TRBD1 or TRBD2 (5 bases each). Germline CDR1 SGHDT, CDR2 YYEEEE. There are 15 residues in the CDR3. V lost 3 bases and J lost 7, with 17 bases in between. Written as DNA, the CDR3 is TGTGCCAGCAGCTCCGGGACCCAGGTCGGAAATGAGCAGTTCTTC. Translating it yields CASSSGTQVGNEQFF.

This clone has only one observation. The V call is TRBV7-2, the J call TRBJ1-2; tentative D call: TRBD1 (5 bases). Germline lookup yields CDR1 SGHTA and CDR2 FQGNSA. The CDR3 is 14 residues long. The V end was cut by 2 bases, the J end by 1 base, with 8 bases between. This CDR3 reads CASSLSDSNYGYTF. CDR3 in DNA: TGTGCCAGCAGCTTATCCGACAGTAACTATGGCTACACCTTC. Filled out from reference TRBV7-2 and TRBJ1-2, the complete variable domain reads GAGVSQSPSNKVTEKGKDVELRCDPISGHTALYWYRQSLGQGLEFLIYFQGNSAPDKSGLPSDRFSAERTGGSVSTLTIQRTQQEDSAVYLCASSLSDSNYGYTFGSGTRLTVV.

The chain employs TRBV5-1 and TRBJ2-3; D is possibly TRBD2 (5 bases). Germline assignment: CDR1 SGHRS and CDR2 YFSETQ. The CDR3 loop spans 15 amino acids. The V end lost 6 bases, the J end lost 5 bases, and 19 bases lay between the germline ends. The CDR3 coding sequence is TGCGCCAGCACCCTGGATAGCCCGGGGTTAGATACGCAGTATTTT. Translating it yields CASTLDSPGLDTQYF.

The V gene is TRBV9, the J gene TRBJ2-2, with D perhaps TRBD1 (5 bases). CDR1 is SGDLS and CDR2 is YYNGEE in the germline V gene. V was pared by 7 bases and J by 5 bases, with 15 bases between. The CDR3 totals 14 residues. CDR3 coding DNA: TGTGCCAGCCGGTTCAAGCAGGGAACCGGGGAGCTGTTTTTT. It encodes CASRFKQGTGELFF.

This chain links TRBV19 with TRBJ2-1; a weak D match, TRBD1 (6 bases). Germline V gene data show CDR1 as LNHDA and CDR2 as SQIVND (reference sequence). CDR3 length equals 16 residues. V lost 4 bases and J lost 0, with 13 bases in between. CDR3 sequence reads: CASSRNRVGSYNEQFF. In DNA, the CDR3 is TGTGCCAGTAGTAGGAACAGGGTGGGCTCCTACAATGAGCAGTTCTTC.

The chain is built from TRBV7-2 and TRBJ1-5; D is unresolved. Germline V gene data show CDR1 as SGHTA and CDR2 as FQGNSA. V lost 3 bases to trimming and J lost 5 bases, with 8 bases between them. The CDR3 spans 13 residues. As DNA, the CDR3 is TGTGCCAGCAGCTTTAACTGGGATCAGCCCCAGCATTTT. This encodes CASSFNWDQPQHF.

The chain combines TRBV30 with TRBJ2-6; no definite D call. Germline V gene lookup returns CDR1 GTSNPN and CDR2 SVGIG (reference sequence). V shed 0 bases and J shed 1 base, with 13 bases lying between them. This CDR3 is built from 17 residues. The CDR3 DNA follows: TGTGCCTGGAGTGTATTTGGTATTCTATCTGGGGCCAACGTCCTGACTTTC. It codes for CAWSVFGILSGANVLTF.

The chain employs TRBV19 and TRBJ1-5, with D unresolved. CDR1 is LNHDA and CDR2 is SQIVND in the germline V gene (reference sequence). Trimming stripped 3 bases from V and 4 bases from J, with 13 bases between. The CDR3 contains 15 residues. The CDR3: CASSIWQVLNQPQHF. The DNA of the CDR3 is TGTGCCAGTAGTATTTGGCAGGTCCTAAATCAGCCCCAGCATTTT.

V usage is TRBV7-9 and J usage is TRBJ2-7, with TRBD2 as a possible D gene (5 bases). Looked up from germline, CDR1 is SEHNR and CDR2 is FQNEAQ (reference sequence). The CDR3 extends over 14 amino acids. V was trimmed by 3 bases and J by 7 bases, leaving 16 bases between them. The CDR3 region is CASSFADSEREQYF. In DNA, the CDR3 is TGTGCCAGCAGCTTCGCGGACTCGGAGAGGGAGCAGTACTTC.

The chain couples TRBV5-1 to TRBJ2-7, with a possible D match to TRBD2 (6 bases). V lost 0 bases and J 3 bases, leaving 13 bases between the germline ends. The germline CDR1 and CDR2 sequences are SGHRS and YFSETQ. There are 15 residues in the CDR3. The CDR3 DNA reads TGCGCCAGCAGCTTGGGCCGGGACTTCTTCTACGAGCAGTACTTC. Amino acids: CASSLGRDFFYEQYF.

This clone was picked up a small number of times. V usage is TRBV5-6 and J usage is TRBJ1-2, with D possibly matching TRBD1 (6 bases). V gave up 5 bases and J gave up 8 bases, with 25 bases separating them. CDR1 and CDR2 from the germline V gene are SGHDT and YYEEEE. The CDR3 has 16 amino acids. The CDR3 loop reads CASSSPGRGALMGYTF. The CDR3 DNA sequence: TGTGCCAGCAGTTCCCCGGGCAGGGGCGCCCTTATGGGCTACACCTTC.

This clone occurred a few times. The V gene is TRBV27, the J gene TRBJ1-1; TRBD1 might be the D (6 bases). CDR3 length: 15 residues. Trimming stripped 5 bases from V and 4 bases from J, with 17 bases between. Germline V gene data show CDR1 as MNHEY and CDR2 as SMNVEV (reference sequence). The CDR3 DNA follows: TGTGCCAGCAGTGCCCAACAGGGAATAGGCACTGAAGCTTTCTTT. Amino acid sequence: CASSAQQGIGTEAFF.

J is TRBJ2-3 and V is TRBV19; D is unresolved. V gave up 6 bases and J gave up 1 base, with 8 bases separating them. Germline V lookup: CDR1 LNHDA, CDR2 SQIVND (reference sequence). The CDR3 consists of 13 residues. The CDR3 bases are TGTGCCAGTAGAACAAAAGGCACAGATACGCAGTATTTT. Residues: CASRTKGTDTQYF.

The rearrangement links TRBV5-1 to TRBJ2-5; 10 positions match TRBD1. Germline CDR1 reads SGHRS; CDR2 reads YFSETQ. Trimming cost V 4 bases and J 3 bases; bases outside gene matches: 6. This CDR3 is 15 amino acids long. CDR3: CASSPGQGSKETQYF. DNA of the CDR3: TGCGCCAGCAGCCCGGGACAGGGGTCCAAAGAGACCCAGTACTTC.

This sequence joins TRBV28 and TRBJ1-1; weak D call: TRBD1 (5 bases). From germline, CDR1 is MDHEN and CDR2 SYDVKM. The CDR3 is 11 residues long. V lost 10 bases and J 4 bases, leaving 10 bases between the germline ends. CDR3 sequence: CAITGGTEAFF. In DNA, the CDR3 is TGTGCCATCACGGGGGGCACTGAAGCTTTCTTT.

The chain uses TRBV7-9 and TRBJ2-7; D is uncertain. The V gene lost 2 bases and the J gene lost 2 bases, with 1 base spanning the gap. In germline, CDR1 is SEHNR, CDR2 FQNEAQ (reference sequence). This CDR3 region has 11 residues. CDR3 in amino acids: CASSLTYEQYF. The CDR3 DNA reads TGTGCCAGCAGCTTAACCTACGAGCAGTACTTC.

This rearrangement joins TRBV10-3 to TRBJ2-1; TRBD2 matches at 11 bases. In germline, CDR1 is ENHRY, CDR2 SYGVKD. J lost 5 bases, V lost 2 bases, and 5 bases had no gene match. The length of the CDR3 is 16 residues. In DNA form, the CDR3 reads TGTGCCATCAGTGAGCGAGTAGCGGGAGGGGACAATGAGCAGTTCTTC. This gives the protein CAISERVAGGDNEQFF.

This clone is medium-sized. The chain employs TRBV28 and TRBJ1-2; TRBD1 might be the D (6 bases). The CDR3 loop spans 13 amino acids. The germline V gene has CDR1 MDHEN and CDR2 SYDVKM. Trimming left V 6 bases short and J 3 bases short, with 11 bases between. CDR3 DNA sequence: TGTGCCAGCAGCCAGGGGAGGGACTATGGCTACACCTTC. It yields the protein CASSQGRDYGYTF.